This entry lists 2 T cell receptor beta chains sequenced from one sample in a study of shared clonotypes between healthy human individuals. Profiling relied on immunoSEQ multiplex PCR, and the TCRdb table lists in-frame clones only, not all of them. Counted here are a few million clones, about nine tenths occurring once; the ten biggest clones make up roughly 0.34%. The sequencing sample was made of naive CD4+ T cells from PBMCs. Regarding subset: CD45RA+ positively selected. The receptors come from a man aged 18 to 29 in good health. Some clones in this sample may be carry-over from other donors' samples.

The chain has TRBV28 and TRBJ2-7; the D call may be TRBD1 or TRBD2 (5 bases each). The CDR3 has 14 amino acids. Trimming removed 5 bases at V and 1 base at J, with 12 bases between. Germline loops: CDR1 MDHEN, CDR2 SYDVKM. CDR3 DNA: TGTGCCAGCAGTCACCGGGACGGTTCCTACGAGCAGTACTTC. It translates to CASSHRDGSYEQYF. Variable domain in full (rest from reference TRBV28 and TRBJ2-7): DVKVTQSSRYLVKRTGEKVFLECVQDMDHENMFWYRQDPGLGLRLIYFSYDVKMKEKGDIPEGYSVSREKKERFSLILESASTNQTSMYLCASSHRDGSYEQYFGPGTRLTVT.

A remark on this clone: This sample also contains other DNA sequences that code for the same CDR3. V and J are TRBV6-5 and TRBJ1-1, with D possibly being TRBD1 (6 bases). Germline assignment: CDR1 MNHEY and CDR2 SVGAGI. V lost 5 bases to trimming and J lost 0 bases, with 10 bases between them. CDR3 length equals 14 residues. The CDR3 loop is CASSLNRVNTEAFF. As DNA, the CDR3 is TGTGCCAGCAGTCTAAACAGGGTGAACACTGAAGCTTTCTTT.